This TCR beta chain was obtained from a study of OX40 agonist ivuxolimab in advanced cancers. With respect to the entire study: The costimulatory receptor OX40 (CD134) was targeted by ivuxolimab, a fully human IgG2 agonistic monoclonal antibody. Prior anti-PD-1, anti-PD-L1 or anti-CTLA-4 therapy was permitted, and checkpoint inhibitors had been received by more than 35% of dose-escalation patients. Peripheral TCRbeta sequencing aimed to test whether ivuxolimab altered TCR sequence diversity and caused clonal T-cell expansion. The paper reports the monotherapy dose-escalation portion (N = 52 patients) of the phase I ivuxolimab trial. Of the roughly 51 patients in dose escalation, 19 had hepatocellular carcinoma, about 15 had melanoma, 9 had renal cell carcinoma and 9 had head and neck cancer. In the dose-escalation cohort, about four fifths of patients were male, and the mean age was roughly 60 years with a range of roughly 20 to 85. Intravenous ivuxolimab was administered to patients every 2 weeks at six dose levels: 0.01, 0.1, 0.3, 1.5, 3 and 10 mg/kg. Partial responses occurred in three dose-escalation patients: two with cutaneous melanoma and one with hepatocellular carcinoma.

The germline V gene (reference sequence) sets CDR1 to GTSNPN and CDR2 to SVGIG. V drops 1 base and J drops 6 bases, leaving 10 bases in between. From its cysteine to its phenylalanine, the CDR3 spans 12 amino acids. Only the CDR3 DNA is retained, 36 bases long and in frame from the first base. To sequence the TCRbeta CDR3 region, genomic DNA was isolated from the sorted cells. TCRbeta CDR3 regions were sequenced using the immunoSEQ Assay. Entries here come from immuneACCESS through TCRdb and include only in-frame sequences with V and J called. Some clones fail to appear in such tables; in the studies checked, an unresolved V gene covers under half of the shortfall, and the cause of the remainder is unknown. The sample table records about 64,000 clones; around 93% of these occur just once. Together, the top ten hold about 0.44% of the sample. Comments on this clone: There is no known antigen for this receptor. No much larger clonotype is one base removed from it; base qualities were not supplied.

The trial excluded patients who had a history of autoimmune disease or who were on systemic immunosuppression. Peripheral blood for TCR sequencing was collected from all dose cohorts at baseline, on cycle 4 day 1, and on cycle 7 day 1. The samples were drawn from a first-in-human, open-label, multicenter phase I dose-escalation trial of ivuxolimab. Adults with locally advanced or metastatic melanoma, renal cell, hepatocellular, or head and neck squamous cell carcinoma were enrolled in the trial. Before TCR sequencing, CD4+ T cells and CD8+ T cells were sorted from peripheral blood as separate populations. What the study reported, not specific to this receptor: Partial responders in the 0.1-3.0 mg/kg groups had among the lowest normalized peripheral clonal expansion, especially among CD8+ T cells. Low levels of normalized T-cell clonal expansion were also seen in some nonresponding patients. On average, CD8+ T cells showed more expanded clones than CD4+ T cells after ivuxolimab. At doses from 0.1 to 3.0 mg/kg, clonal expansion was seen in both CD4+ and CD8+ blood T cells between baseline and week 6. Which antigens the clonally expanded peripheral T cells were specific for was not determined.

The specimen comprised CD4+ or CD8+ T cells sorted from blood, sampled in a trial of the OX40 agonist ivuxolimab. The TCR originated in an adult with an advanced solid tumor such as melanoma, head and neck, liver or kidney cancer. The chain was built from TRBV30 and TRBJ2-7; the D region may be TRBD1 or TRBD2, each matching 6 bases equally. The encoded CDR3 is CAWSAGAGEQYF. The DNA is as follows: TGTGCCTGGAGTGCGGGGGCCGGCGAGCAGTACTTC.